Listed below are T cell receptor beta chains from one sample, sequenced in a study of blood T cell repertoires in COVID-19. The protocol was immunoSEQ multiplex PCR, while the TCRdb copy is restricted to in-frame clones and leaves out a portion. This table has 70,000 to 90,000 clones, approximately 86% appearing once. The sequenced sample consisted of peripheral blood. The receptor source for this set is a man older than 75 with active or convalescent COVID-19. Both conserved end residues are part of each CDR3. Fields, in order: clone size, D gene, J gene, V gene, CDR3 protein, CDR3 DNA. A D gene is named only where the DNA matches it firmly. A clone size is listed for some rows: how often the clone was seen (once, few, many), or a class if it is expanded.

size: -; D: TRBD1; J: TRBJ2-1; V: TRBV5-1; CDR3: CASSPITLTGVGSYNEQFF; DNA: TGCGCCAGCAGCCCAATAACCCTGACAGGGGTGGGGTCCTACAATGAGCAGTTCTTC
size: -; D: -; J: TRBJ1-4; V: TRBV6-2/TRBV6-3; CDR3: CASSPAGVPNEKLFF; DNA: TGTGCCAGCAGCCCTGCAGGGGTCCCTAATGAAAAACTGTTTTTT
size: -; D: TRBD2; J: TRBJ2-3; V: TRBV11-2; CDR3: CASSPRLAGLDTQYF; DNA: TGTGCCAGCAGCCCTCGACTAGCGGGGCTAGATACGCAGTATTTT
size: -; D: TRBD1; J: TRBJ1-1; V: TRBV3-1/TRBV3-2; CDR3: CASSATGVNTEAFF; DNA: TGTGCCAGCAGCGCTACAGGGGTAAACACTGAAGCTTTCTTT
size: -; D: TRBD1; J: TRBJ1-1; V: TRBV5-1; CDR3: CASSSGTAMNTEAFF; DNA: TGCGCCAGCAGCTCAGGGACAGCTATGAACACTGAAGCTTTCTTT
size: -; D: -; J: TRBJ2-2; V: TRBV6-5; CDR3: CASSYRAENTGELFF; DNA: TGTGCCAGCAGTTACCGTGCGGAGAACACCGGGGAGCTGTTTTTT
size: -; D: TRBD1; J: TRBJ2-3; V: TRBV6-2/TRBV6-3; CDR3: CASSYPGQGVGTQYF; DNA: TGTGCCAGCAGTTACCCAGGACAGGGGGTGGGTACGCAGTATTTT
size: few; D: -; J: TRBJ1-5; V: TRBV27; CDR3: CASSTYGQPQHF; DNA: TGTGCCAGCAGTACGTACGGTCAGCCCCAGCATTTT
size: -; D: -; J: TRBJ2-5; V: TRBV2; CDR3: CASSDQGRREETQYF; DNA: TGTGCCAGCAGTGATCAGGGGCGAAGAGAAGAGACCCAGTACTTC
size: -; D: TRBD2; J: TRBJ2-2; V: TRBV7-2; CDR3: CASSLASGSATGELFF; DNA: TGTGCCAGCAGCTTAGCGAGCGGGAGTGCCACCGGGGAGCTGTTTTTT
size: once; D: -; J: TRBJ1-2; V: TRBV29-1; CDR3: CSVEDYPGNYGYTF; DNA: TGCAGCGTTGAAGACTACCCAGGGAACTATGGCTACACCTTC
size: -; D: -; J: TRBJ1-2; V: TRBV6-4; CDR3: CASRRTATSDGYTF; DNA: TGTGCCAGCAGGCGGACAGCTACCTCCGATGGCTACACCTTC